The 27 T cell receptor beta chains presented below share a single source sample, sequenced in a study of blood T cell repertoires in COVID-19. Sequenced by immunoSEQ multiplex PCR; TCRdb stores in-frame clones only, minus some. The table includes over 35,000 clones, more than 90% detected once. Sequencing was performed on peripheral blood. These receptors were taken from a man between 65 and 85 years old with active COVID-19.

CDR3 region: CASSLYRDRGLEAFF. For the CDR3, the DNA is TGTGCCAGCAGTTTATACCGGGACAGGGGACTTGAAGCTTTCTTT. The rearrangement joins TRBV27 to TRBJ1-1; TRBD1 matches 10 bases. This CDR3 is built from 15 residues. V lost 1 base and J lost 7; bases outside the gene matches: 6. Per the germline V gene, CDR1 is MNHEY and CDR2 is SMNVEV (reference sequence).

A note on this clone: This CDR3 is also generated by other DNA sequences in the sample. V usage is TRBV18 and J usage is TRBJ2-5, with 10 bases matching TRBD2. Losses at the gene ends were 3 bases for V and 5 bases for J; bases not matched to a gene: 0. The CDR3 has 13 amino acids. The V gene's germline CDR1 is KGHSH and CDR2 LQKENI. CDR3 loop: CASSPGLAETQYF. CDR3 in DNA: TGTGCCAGCTCACCGGGACTAGCGGAGACCCAGTACTTC.

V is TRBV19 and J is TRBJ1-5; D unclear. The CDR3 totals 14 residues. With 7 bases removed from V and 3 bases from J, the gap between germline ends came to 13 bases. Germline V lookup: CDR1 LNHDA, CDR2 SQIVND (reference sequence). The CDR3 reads CASMSLSYNQPQHF. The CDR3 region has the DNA TGTGCCAGTATGAGCCTATCATACAATCAGCCCCAGCATTTT. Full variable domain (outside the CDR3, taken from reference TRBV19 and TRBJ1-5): DGGITQSPKYLFRKEGQNVTLSCEQNLNHDAMYWYRQDPGQGLRLIYYSQIVNDFQKGDIAEGYSVSREKKESFPLTVTSAQKNPTAFYLCASMSLSYNQPQHFGDGTRLSIL.

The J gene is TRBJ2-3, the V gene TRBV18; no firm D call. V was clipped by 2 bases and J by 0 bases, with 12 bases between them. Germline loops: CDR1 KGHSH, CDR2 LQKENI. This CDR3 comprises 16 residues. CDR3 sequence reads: CASSPLTISSTDTQYF. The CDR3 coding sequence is TGTGCCAGCTCACCATTAACAATCTCTAGCACAGATACGCAGTATTTT.

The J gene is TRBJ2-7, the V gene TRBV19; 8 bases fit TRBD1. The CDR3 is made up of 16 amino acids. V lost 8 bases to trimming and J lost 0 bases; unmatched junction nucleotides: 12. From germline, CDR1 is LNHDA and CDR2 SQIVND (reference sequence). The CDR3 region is CASGKNGQGSSYEQYF. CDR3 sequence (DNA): TGTGCCAGTGGGAAAAACGGACAGGGCAGCTCCTACGAGCAGTACTTC.

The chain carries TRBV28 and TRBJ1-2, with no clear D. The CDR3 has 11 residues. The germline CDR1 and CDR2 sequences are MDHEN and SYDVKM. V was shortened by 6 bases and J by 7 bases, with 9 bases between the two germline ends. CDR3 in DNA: TGTGCCAGCAGAGCGGCGGGTGGCTACACCTTC. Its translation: CASRAAGGYTF.

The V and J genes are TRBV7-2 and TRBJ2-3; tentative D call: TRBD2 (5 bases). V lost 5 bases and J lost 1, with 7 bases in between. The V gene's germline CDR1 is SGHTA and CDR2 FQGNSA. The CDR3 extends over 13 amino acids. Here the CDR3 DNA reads TGTGCCAGCAGCCGGCGGGGCACAGATACGCAGTATTTT. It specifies CASSRRGTDTQYF.

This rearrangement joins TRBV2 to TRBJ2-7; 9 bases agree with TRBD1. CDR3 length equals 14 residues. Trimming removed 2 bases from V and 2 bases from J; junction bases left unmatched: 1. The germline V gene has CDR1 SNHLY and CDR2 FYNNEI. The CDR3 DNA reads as TGTGCCAGCAGTGAACGGACAGGGGCCTACGAGCAGTACTTC. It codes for CASSERTGAYEQYF.

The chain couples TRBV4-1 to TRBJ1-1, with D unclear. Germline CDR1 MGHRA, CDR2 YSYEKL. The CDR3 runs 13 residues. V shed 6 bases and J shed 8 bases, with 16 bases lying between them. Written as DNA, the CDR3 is TGCGCCAGCAGACCGATACACCGAGGGGAAGCTTTCTTT. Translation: CASRPIHRGEAFF.

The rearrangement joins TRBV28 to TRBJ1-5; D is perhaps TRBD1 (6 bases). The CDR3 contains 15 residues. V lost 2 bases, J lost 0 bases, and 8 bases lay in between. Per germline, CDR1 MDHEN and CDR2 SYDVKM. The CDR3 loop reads CASSLQGYSNQPQHF. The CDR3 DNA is TGTGCCAGCAGTTTACAGGGGTATAGCAATCAGCCCCAGCATTTT. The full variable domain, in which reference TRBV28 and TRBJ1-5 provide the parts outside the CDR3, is DVKVTQSSRYLVKRTGEKVFLECVQDMDHENMFWYRQDPGLGLRLIYFSYDVKMKEKGDIPEGYSVSREKKERFSLILESASTNQTSMYLCASSLQGYSNQPQHFGDGTRLSIL.

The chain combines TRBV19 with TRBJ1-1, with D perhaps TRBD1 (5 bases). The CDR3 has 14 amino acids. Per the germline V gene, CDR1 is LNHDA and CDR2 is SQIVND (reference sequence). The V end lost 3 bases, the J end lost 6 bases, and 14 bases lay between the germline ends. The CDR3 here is CASSMGGPGAEAFF. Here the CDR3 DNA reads TGTGCCAGTAGTATGGGAGGGCCGGGGGCTGAAGCTTTCTTT.

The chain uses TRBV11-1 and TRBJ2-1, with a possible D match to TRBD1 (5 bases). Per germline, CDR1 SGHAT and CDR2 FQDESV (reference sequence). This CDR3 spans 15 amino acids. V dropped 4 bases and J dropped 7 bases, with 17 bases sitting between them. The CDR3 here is CASSSLTRKGNEQFF. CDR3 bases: TGTGCCAGCAGCTCCCTCACCCGGAAGGGGAATGAGCAGTTCTTC.

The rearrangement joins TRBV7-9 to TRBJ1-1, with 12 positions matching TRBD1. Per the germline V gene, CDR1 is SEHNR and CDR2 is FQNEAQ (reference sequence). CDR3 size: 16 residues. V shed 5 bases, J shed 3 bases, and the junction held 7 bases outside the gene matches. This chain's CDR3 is CASSASGQGAYTEAFF. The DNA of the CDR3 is TGTGCCAGCAGCGCGTCGGGACAGGGGGCCTACACTGAAGCTTTCTTT.

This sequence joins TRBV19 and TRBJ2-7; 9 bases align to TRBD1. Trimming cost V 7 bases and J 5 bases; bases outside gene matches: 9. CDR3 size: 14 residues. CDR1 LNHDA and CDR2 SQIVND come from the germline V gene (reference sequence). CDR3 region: CASNPGQGNHEQYF. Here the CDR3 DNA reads TGTGCCAGTAATCCGGGACAGGGCAATCACGAGCAGTACTTC.

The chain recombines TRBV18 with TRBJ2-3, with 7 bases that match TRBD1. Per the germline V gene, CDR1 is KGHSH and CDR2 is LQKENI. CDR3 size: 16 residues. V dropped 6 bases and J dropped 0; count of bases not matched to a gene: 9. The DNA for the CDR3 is TGTGCCAGCTCGCCGATACGACAGGGAAGCACAGATACGCAGTATTTT. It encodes CASSPIRQGSTDTQYF.

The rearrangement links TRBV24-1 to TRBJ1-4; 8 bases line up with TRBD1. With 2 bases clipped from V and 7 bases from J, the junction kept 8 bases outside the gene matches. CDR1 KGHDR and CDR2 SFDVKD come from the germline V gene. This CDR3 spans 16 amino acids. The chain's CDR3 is CATSDSLGTGPEKLFF. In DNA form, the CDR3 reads TGTGCCACCAGTGATTCCCTCGGGACAGGCCCTGAAAAACTGTTTTTT.

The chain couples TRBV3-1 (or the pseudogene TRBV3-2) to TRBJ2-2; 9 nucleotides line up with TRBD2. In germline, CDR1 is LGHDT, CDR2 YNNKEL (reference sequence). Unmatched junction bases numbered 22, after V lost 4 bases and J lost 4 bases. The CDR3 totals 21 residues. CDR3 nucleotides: TGTGCCAGCAGCCCCCTACAGCACTATAGCGGGAGAGTTTTTTGCACCGGGGAGCTGTTTTTT. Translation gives CASSPLQHYSGRVFCTGELFF.

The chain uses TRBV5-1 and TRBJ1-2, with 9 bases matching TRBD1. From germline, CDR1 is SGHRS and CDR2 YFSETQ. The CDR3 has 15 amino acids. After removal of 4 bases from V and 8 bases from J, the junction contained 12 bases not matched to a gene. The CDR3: CASSRHPGQGRGYTF. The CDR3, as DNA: TGCGCCAGCAGCCGCCATCCGGGACAGGGACGAGGCTACACCTTC.

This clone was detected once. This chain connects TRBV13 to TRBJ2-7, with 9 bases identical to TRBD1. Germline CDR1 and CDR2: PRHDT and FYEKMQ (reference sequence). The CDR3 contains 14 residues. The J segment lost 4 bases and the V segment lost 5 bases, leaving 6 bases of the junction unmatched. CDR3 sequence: CASSRLGQGYEQYF. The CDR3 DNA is TGTGCCAGCAGCAGACTGGGACAGGGTTACGAGCAGTACTTC.

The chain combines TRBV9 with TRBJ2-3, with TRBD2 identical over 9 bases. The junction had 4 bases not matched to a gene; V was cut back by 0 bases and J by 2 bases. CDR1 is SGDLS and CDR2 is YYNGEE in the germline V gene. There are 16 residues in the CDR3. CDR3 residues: CASSVEGGRATDTQYF. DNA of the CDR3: TGTGCCAGCAGCGTAGAAGGCGGGAGGGCCACAGATACGCAGTATTTT.

The CDR3 is CASRQGALTQETQYF. CDR3 coding DNA: TGTGCCAGCAGACAGGGGGCGCTCACCCAAGAGACCCAGTACTTC. The chain employs TRBV28 and TRBJ2-5; 9 bases are a match to TRBD1. From germline, CDR1 is MDHEN and CDR2 SYDVKM. This CDR3 spans 15 amino acids. Germline trimming cut 6 bases from V and 1 base from J; bases unmatched to any gene: 6.

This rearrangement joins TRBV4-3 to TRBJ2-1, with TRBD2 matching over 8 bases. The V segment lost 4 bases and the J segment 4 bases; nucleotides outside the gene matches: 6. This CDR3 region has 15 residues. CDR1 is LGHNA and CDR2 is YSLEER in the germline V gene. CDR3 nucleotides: TGCGCCAGCAGCCCGGCGGGAGGATTTTACAATGAGCAGTTCTTC. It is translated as CASSPAGGFYNEQFF.

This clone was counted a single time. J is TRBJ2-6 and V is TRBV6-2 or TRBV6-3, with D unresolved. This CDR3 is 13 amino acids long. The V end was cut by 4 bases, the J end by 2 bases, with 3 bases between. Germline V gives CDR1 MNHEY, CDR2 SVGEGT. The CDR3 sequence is CASSFTGANVLTF. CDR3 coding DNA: TGTGCCAGCAGTTTCACTGGGGCCAACGTCCTGACTTTC.

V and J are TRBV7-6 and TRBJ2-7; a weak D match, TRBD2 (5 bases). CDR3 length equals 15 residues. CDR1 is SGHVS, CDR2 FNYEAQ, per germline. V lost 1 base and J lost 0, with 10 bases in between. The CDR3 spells CASSLVEGGSYEQYF. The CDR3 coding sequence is TGTGCCAGCAGCTTAGTAGAGGGCGGCTCCTACGAGCAGTACTTC.

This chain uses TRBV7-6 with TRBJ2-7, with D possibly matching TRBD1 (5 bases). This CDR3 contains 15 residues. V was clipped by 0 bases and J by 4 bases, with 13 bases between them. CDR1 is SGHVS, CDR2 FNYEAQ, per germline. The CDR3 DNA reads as TGTGCCAGCAGCTTAGCGGCGGTAGGGGTGTACGAGCAGTACTTC. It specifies CASSLAAVGVYEQYF.

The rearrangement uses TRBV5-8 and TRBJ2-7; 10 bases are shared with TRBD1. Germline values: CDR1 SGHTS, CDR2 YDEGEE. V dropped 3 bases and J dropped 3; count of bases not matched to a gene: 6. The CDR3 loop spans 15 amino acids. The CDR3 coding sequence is TGTGCCAGCAGCTCCGGACAGGGGGATTTCTACGAGCAGTACTTC. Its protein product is CASSSGQGDFYEQYF.

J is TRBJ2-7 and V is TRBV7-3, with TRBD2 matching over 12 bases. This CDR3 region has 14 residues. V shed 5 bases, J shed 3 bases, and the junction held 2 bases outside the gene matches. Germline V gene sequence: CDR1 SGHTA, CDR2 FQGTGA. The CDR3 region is CASSEGLAGYEQYF. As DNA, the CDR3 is TGTGCCAGCAGCGAGGGACTAGCGGGCTACGAGCAGTACTTC.